The 30 T cell receptor beta chains below come from one sample, sequenced in a study of identical twins. TCRdb re-derived calls from the 5' RACE reads in MiXCR, one entry per CDR3 protein. The table lists about 810,000 distinct CDR3 sequences, over 9% of them singletons, with around 1.6% in the top ten. These same records also appear under a second study, on yellow fever vaccine responses in identical twins.

Sequencing was carried out using PBMCs. The receptors originated from a woman aged 18-30 years in good health.

This clonotype appeared a few times. The chain is built from TRBV3-1 and TRBJ2-5; D may be TRBD2 (5 bases). V shed 0 bases and J shed 13 bases, with 12 bases lying between them. The CDR3 is 12 amino acids. Germline V gene data show CDR1 as LGHDT and CDR2 as YNNKEL (reference sequence). The CDR3 loop is CASSQDRRGWYF. CDR3 DNA sequence: TGTGCCAGCAGCCAAGATCGGAGAGGGTGGTACTTC.

The genes are TRBV20-1 and TRBJ2-1, with D hard to call. Trimming removed 7 bases at V and 0 bases at J, with 13 bases between. The CDR3 runs 14 residues. Germline CDR1 DFQATT, CDR2 SNEGSKA (reference sequence). This chain's CDR3 is CSGVPLSSYNEQFF. The CDR3 region has the DNA TGCAGTGGTGTCCCCCTAAGCTCCTACAATGAGCAGTTCTTC.

This clonotype was detected a few times. The chain employs TRBV5-1 and TRBJ2-6; D gene uncertain. V gave up 6 bases and J gave up 0 bases, with 19 bases separating them. The CDR3 runs 18 residues. CDR1 is SGHRS and CDR2 is YFSETQ in the germline V gene. CDR3 coding DNA: TGCGCCAGCAAACTCTTCTCAGTGGCTCCCTCTGGGGCCAACGTCCTGACTTTC. Residues: CASKLFSVAPSGANVLTF.

The sample holds many counts of this clonotype. CDR3 sequence (DNA): TGCGCCAGCAGCTTGGAAGGGTCTGAAGCTTTCTTT. This codes for CASSLEGSEAFF. The chain employs TRBV5-1 and TRBJ1-1; D unclear. This CDR3 spans 12 amino acids. CDR1 is SGHRS and CDR2 is YFSETQ in the germline V gene. Trimming cost V 0 bases and J 6 bases, with 6 bases left between them.

This clonotype was counted ten times or more. The V gene is TRBV12-3 or TRBV12-4, the J gene TRBJ1-1; 8 nucleotides match TRBD1. V shed 2 bases, J shed 6 bases, and the junction held 8 bases outside the gene matches. CDR3 size: 15 residues. The CDR3 here is CASSLRAGGISEAFF. CDR3 coding DNA: TGTGCCAGCAGTTTACGGGCAGGGGGCATTTCTGAAGCTTTCTTT.

This chain joins TRBV5-6 and TRBJ1-2; no clear D. The CDR3 spans 14 residues. The V gene lost 4 bases and the J gene lost 3 bases, with 13 bases spanning the gap. Germline CDR1 is SGHDT and CDR2 is YYEEEE. This CDR3 is CASSRQDLHYGYTF. The DNA of the CDR3 is TGTGCCAGCAGCCGTCAGGATCTTCACTATGGCTACACCTTC.

This chain uses TRBV12-3 or TRBV12-4 with TRBJ2-1; TRBD2 aligns across 8 bases. CDR3 length equals 18 residues. The junction had 8 bases not matched to a gene; V was cut back by 1 base and J by 0 bases. CDR3 residues: CASSLGTGGGSSYNEQFF. The CDR3 DNA reads as TGTGCCAGCAGTTTAGGGACGGGAGGGGGGAGCTCCTACAATGAGCAGTTCTTC.

V is TRBV28 and J is TRBJ1-1, with D unresolved. This CDR3 comprises 14 residues. Per germline, CDR1 MDHEN and CDR2 SYDVKM. The V and J ends lost 3 bases and 3 bases respectively, with 11 bases between them. CDR3 coding DNA: TGTGCCAGCAGTTTTACATTGGTGGACACTGAAGCTTTCTTT. Translating it yields CASSFTLVDTEAFF.

This clonotype was observed a handful of times. CDR3 in amino acids: CSVATSGKETQYF. In DNA form, the CDR3 reads TGCAGCGTAGCTACTAGTGGTAAAGAGACCCAGTACTTC. This rearrangement joins TRBV29-1 to TRBJ2-5; D is possibly TRBD2 (5 bases). V was pared by 6 bases and J by 3 bases, with 14 bases between. Per the germline V gene, CDR1 is SQVTM and CDR2 is ANQGSEA. CDR3 length equals 13 residues.

Here the CDR3 DNA reads TGTGCCAGCAGCCCGGACAGGCCGAACACTGAAGCTTTCTTT. Translation: CASSPDRPNTEAFF. This chain connects TRBV28 to TRBJ1-1, with 7 bases that match TRBD1. Per germline, CDR1 MDHEN and CDR2 SYDVKM. There are 14 residues in the CDR3. The J segment lost 1 base and the V segment lost 6 bases, leaving 5 bases of the junction unmatched.

CDR3 sequence reads: CASSPSSSGYEQYF. Here the CDR3 DNA reads TGTGCCAGCAGCCCGTCATCGAGCGGGTACGAGCAGTACTTC. The chain links TRBV7-9 to TRBJ2-7; possible D gene TRBD2, 6 bases. The germline CDR1 and CDR2 sequences are SEHNR and FQNEAQ (reference sequence). Deletions cut 5 bases from V and 4 bases from J, with 15 bases between. This CDR3 region has 14 residues.

This clonotype was observed many times. The CDR3 region has the DNA TGTGCCAGCACCCCGGACGGGACGACCTACGAGCAGTACTTC. It translates to CASTPDGTTYEQYF. This rearrangement joins TRBV5-6 to TRBJ2-7; the D call may be TRBD1 or TRBD2 (5 bases each). The V gene lost 6 bases and the J gene lost 2 bases, with 15 bases spanning the gap. The CDR3 extends over 14 amino acids. Germline CDR1 SGHDT, CDR2 YYEEEE.

The J gene is TRBJ2-1, the V gene TRBV5-1; tentatively, D is TRBD1 or TRBD2 (5 bases each). Germline V gene lookup returns CDR1 SGHRS and CDR2 YFSETQ. The CDR3 loop spans 13 amino acids. V was shortened by 0 bases and J by 8 bases, with 9 bases between the two germline ends. The CDR3 loop is CASSLVEGYEQFF. The CDR3 nucleotides are TGCGCCAGCAGCTTGGTAGAGGGGTATGAGCAGTTCTTC.

This clonotype showed up many times. CDR3 region: CASRPRPGVGGNTIYF. The CDR3 DNA reads TGTGCCAGCAGGCCGCGACCGGGAGTCGGGGGAAACACCATATATTTT. The rearrangement joins TRBV12-3 or TRBV12-4 to TRBJ1-3; D gene uncertain. There are 16 residues in the CDR3. V was clipped by 6 bases and J by 4 bases, with 19 bases between them.

This clonotype was seen ten or more times. V is TRBV28 and J is TRBJ2-7; 9 bases align to TRBD1. CDR1 and CDR2 from the germline V gene are MDHEN and SYDVKM. CDR3 length: 15 amino acids. Trimming took 3 bases from V and 2 from J; bases not matched to a gene: 5. CDR3 DNA sequence: TGTGCCAGCAGTTTCCGGGACAGGGTGACCTACGAGCAGTACTTC. Translated: CASSFRDRVTYEQYF.

The rearrangement uses TRBV29-1 and TRBJ2-3; possibly TRBD1 for D (6 bases). Germline V gene sequence: CDR1 SQVTM, CDR2 ANQGSEA. The CDR3 has 14 residues. V lost 6 bases and J 0 bases, leaving 13 bases between the germline ends. CDR3 coding DNA: TGCAGCGTCAGACGGACAGATAGCACAGATACGCAGTATTTT. Translated: CSVRRTDSTDTQYF.

This clonotype was recorded a few times. The chain combines TRBV27 with TRBJ2-1; the D call may be TRBD1 or TRBD2 (6 bases each). Germline V gene sequence: CDR1 MNHEY, CDR2 SMNVEV (reference sequence). The V end lost 7 bases, the J end lost 4 bases, and 14 bases lay between the germline ends. The CDR3 is 14 amino acids. The chain's CDR3 is CASKGGTKYNEQFF. For the CDR3, the DNA is TGTGCCAGCAAAGGGGGGACGAAGTACAATGAGCAGTTCTTC.

In DNA, the CDR3 is TGTGCCAGCAGTTTAAGTGGTCGTCTAGGGACCGGGGAGCTGTTTTTT. Its translation is CASSLSGRLGTGELFF. The chain employs TRBV27 and TRBJ2-2; D remains unclear. CDR3 size: 16 residues. Germline V CDR1 and CDR2: MNHEY, SMNVEV (reference sequence). The germline V and J ends were trimmed by 2 bases and 5 bases, with 15 bases remaining between them.

J is TRBJ2-3 and V is TRBV5-1; 9 bases are a match to TRBD2. Unmatched junction bases numbered 6, after V lost 2 bases and J lost 2 bases. The germline V gene encodes CDR1 SGHRS and CDR2 YFSETQ. CDR3 length: 16 residues. CDR3 DNA sequence: TGCGCCAGCAGCTTAAGTGGGACTAGCTACACAGATACGCAGTATTTT. Its protein product is CASSLSGTSYTDTQYF.

This clonotype was observed a few times. The chain is built from TRBV5-1 and TRBJ2-3; 7 nucleotides align to TRBD2. The CDR3 sequence is 17 residues long. V gave up 0 bases and J gave up 0 bases; unmatched junction bases: 7. In germline, CDR1 is SGHRS, CDR2 YFSETQ. CDR3 residues: CASSLVSGGGSTDTQYF. The CDR3 coding sequence is TGCGCCAGCAGCTTGGTTTCGGGCGGGGGTAGCACAGATACGCAGTATTTT.

This clonotype was picked up many times. At one of its ends the junction is not consistent with the germline gene, which may arise from a read error. The chain combines TRBV4-1 with TRBJ2-3, with D unclear. Germline-derived CDR1 and CDR2 are MGHRA and YSYEKL. This CDR3 spans 13 amino acids. The CDR3 is CASSQGRTDTQYF. The CDR3 nucleotides read TGTGCCAGCAGCCAAGGAAGGACAGATACGCAGTATTTT.

The chain joins TRBV11-3 to TRBJ2-1, with a possible D match to TRBD2 (6 bases). Germline-derived CDR1 and CDR2 are SGHNT and YENEEA. With 5 bases removed from V and 2 bases from J, the gap between germline ends came to 19 bases. The CDR3 runs to 17 residues. CDR3 region: CASSSKSGERAYNEQFF. DNA for the CDR3: TGTGCCAGCAGCAGTAAGTCGGGGGAACGAGCCTACAATGAGCAGTTCTTC.

The chain employs TRBV7-2 and TRBJ1-2; TRBD1 aligns across 9 bases. The germline CDR1 and CDR2 sequences are SGHTA and FQGNSA. Trimming took 1 base from V and 5 from J; bases not matched to a gene: 5. The CDR3 runs 15 residues. The CDR3 sequence is CASSLVRTGVYGYTF. CDR3 nucleotide sequence: TGTGCCAGCAGCTTAGTTAGGACAGGGGTTTATGGCTACACCTTC.

The chain combines TRBV5-1 with TRBJ2-2; either TRBD1 or TRBD2 may supply D (5 bases each). Germline loops: CDR1 SGHRS, CDR2 YFSETQ. Trimming removed 6 bases from V and 5 bases from J, with 23 bases in between. The length of the CDR3 is 17 residues. The chain's CDR3 is CASNRDGGPSSTGELFF. The DNA of the CDR3 is TGCGCCAGCAATAGAGATGGGGGACCCTCGAGTACCGGGGAGCTGTTTTTT.

The chain couples TRBV29-1 to TRBJ1-1, with TRBD1 matching 7 bases. The CDR3 covers 14 residues. The V gene's germline CDR1 is SQVTM and CDR2 ANQGSEA. The V and J ends lost 6 bases and 0 bases, in that order; junction bases with no gene match: 7. The CDR3 reads CSVRPGQLNTEAFF. The CDR3 DNA sequence: TGCAGCGTCCGACCGGGACAGCTGAACACTGAAGCTTTCTTT.

This clonotype was seen a handful of times. CDR3 amino acids: CASSSNRGEDGYTF. CDR3 nucleotide sequence: TGCGCCAGCAGCTCTAACAGGGGCGAGGATGGCTACACCTTC. The gene calls are TRBV5-1 and TRBJ1-2, with 7 nucleotides matching TRBD1. Per germline, CDR1 SGHRS and CDR2 YFSETQ. The junction had 8 bases not matched to a gene; V was cut back by 3 bases and J by 6 bases. The CDR3 runs to 14 residues.

This clonotype was seen more than once but under ten times. The rearrangement joins TRBV4-1 to TRBJ2-3; no reliable D call. The CDR3 has 16 amino acids. V was clipped by 1 base and J by 0 bases, with 11 bases between them. CDR1 and CDR2 (germline): MGHRA, YSYEKL. CDR3 nucleotide sequence: TGCGCCAGCAGCCAAGTAGGGATAGTTAGCACAGATACGCAGTATTTT. Translated, it gives CASSQVGIVSTDTQYF.

This clonotype has just a few counts. The V and J genes are TRBV24-1 and TRBJ1-2; D is ambiguous. Germline assignment: CDR1 KGHDR and CDR2 SFDVKD. V lost 3 bases and J lost 7, with 11 bases in between. The CDR3 spans 13 residues. The CDR3 region is CATSDEGNPGYTF. CDR3 sequence (DNA): TGTGCCACCAGTGATGAAGGGAATCCTGGCTACACCTTC.

This clonotype has a handful of counts. The chain is built from TRBV28 and TRBJ2-5; TRBD2 aligns across 8 bases. The V gene end was trimmed by 4 bases and the J gene end by 5 bases; junction bases not matched to a gene: 15. The CDR3 sequence is 17 residues long. Germline loops: CDR1 MDHEN, CDR2 SYDVKM. The CDR3, as DNA: TGTGCCAGCAGTTCGGACGAGCTCCCGGGAGGGTCGGAGACCCAGTACTTC. Amino acids: CASSSDELPGGSETQYF.

This clonotype was seen a few times. This chain links TRBV11-2 with TRBJ2-5; tentative D call: TRBD2 (6 bases). Deletions cut 3 bases from V and 1 base from J, with 15 bases between. In germline, CDR1 is SGHAT, CDR2 FQNNGV. CDR3 length: 16 amino acids. Here the CDR3 DNA reads TGTGCCAGCAGCTTGGAAGGACTAAGCGTCCAAGAGACCCAGTACTTC. The encoded protein is CASSLEGLSVQETQYF.